Given below is one T cell receptor (beta chain) in context. As processed by the authors: Counts of nucleated cells, estimated from reference gene primer amplification, were obtained. Measured with immunoSEQ multiplex PCR; TCRdb has only the in-frame clones, and not every one. The D gene and trimming were derived from the DNA, and the V and J assignments and clone size from that table. This table has about 160,000 clones, about 85% appearing once. Germline-derived CDR1 and CDR2 are SNHLY and FYNNEI. The CDR3 spans 14 residues. Trimming took off 3 bases at V and 4 bases at J, with 9 bases between the two ends. The data derive from a study of blood T cell repertoires in COVID-19. Study at large: Collection of acute and convalescent COVID-19 samples took place in the United States, Italy and Spain.

This receptor was taken from a woman aged 60-75 years with active or convalescent COVID-19. The material sequenced was peripheral blood. The chain carries TRBV2 and TRBJ1-4, with a possible D match to TRBD1 (5 bases). The CDR3 is CASSDGQGNEKLFF. The CDR3 DNA reads as TGTGCCAGCAGTGATGGGCAGGGTAATGAAAAACTGTTTTTT. Looking up the rest from reference TRBV2 and TRBJ1-4 gives the full variable domain: EPEVTQTPSHQVTQMGQEVILRCVPISNHLYFYWYRQILGQKVEFLVSFYNNEISEKSEIFDDQFSVERPDGSNFTLKIRSTKLEDSAMYFCASSDGQGNEKLFFGSGTQLSVL.